This is a list of T cell receptor beta chains from one sample in a study of technical replicates of blood from a handful of donors. Some clones are missing from TCRdb's copy, which holds only in-frame ones; the method was immunoSEQ multiplex PCR. The table records some 74,000 clones, about 91% of them present only once. Sequenced sample: T cells isolated from PBMCs. The origin of the receptors is a human donor in good health. Both conserved end residues are part of each CDR3. D genes are given only for firm matches. Clone size appears in some rows only: once, few, many, or a class for an expanded clone.

clone_size	j_call	v_call	d_call	cdr3_nt	cdr3_aa
-	TRBJ2-6	TRBV6-4	TRBD1	TGTGCCAGCAGTGTCGGGGAGGGACAGGGTGTTTCTGGGGCCAACGTCCTGACTTTC	CASSVGEGQGVSGANVLTF
-	TRBJ2-7	TRBV11-3	-	TGTGCCAGCAGCTTAGTATCAACCTACGGGGACGAGCAGTACTTC	CASSLVSTYGDEQYF
-	TRBJ2-3	TRBV7-3	TRBD1	TGTGCCAGCAGCTTGGGACAGGGATTGTATTTT	CASSLGQGLYF
-	TRBJ2-3	TRBV11-3	TRBD2	TGTGCCAGCAGCCCATACCTAGCGGGAGAGTTAGATACGCAGTATTTT	CASSPYLAGELDTQYF
-	TRBJ2-7	TRBV27	-	TGTGCCAGCAGCATAACAGGGAACGAGCAGTACTTC	CASSITGNEQYF
-	TRBJ1-1	TRBV6-1	-	TGTGCCAGCAGTGTGTTTGACGGAGGGAACACTGAAGCTTTCTTT	CASSVFDGGNTEAFF
-	TRBJ2-7	TRBV7-2	TRBD2	TGTGCCAGCACCGTGGGACTAGCGGTGTACGAGCAGTACTTC	CASTVGLAVYEQYF
-	TRBJ1-2	TRBV10-3	TRBD1	TGTGCCATCAGTGAAGACACCCCGGGACAGGGGGTCGGCGTTGGCTACACCTTC	CAISEDTPGQGVGVGYTF
-	TRBJ1-1	TRBV19	-	TGTGCCAGTAGACTGGGAGCTGAAGCTTTCTTT	CASRLGAEAFF
-	TRBJ1-2	TRBV2	-	TGTGCCAGCAGGGACGGAACTAGTCCCTATCGTGGCTACACCTTC	CASRDGTSPYRGYTF
-	TRBJ1-5	TRBV9	-	TGTGCCAGCGGACGGGGGGATCAGCCCCAGCATTTT	CASGRGDQPQHF
-	TRBJ2-1	TRBV29-1	-	TGCAGCGTTACGTATACTAGATACAATGAGCAGTTCTTC	CSVTYTRYNEQFF
-	TRBJ2-3	TRBV14	TRBD1	TGTGCCGAATCGACAGGGGGGGACCCAGATACGCAGTATTTT	CAESTGGDPDTQYF
once	TRBJ2-7	TRBV6-5	-	TGTGCCAGCAGTTACACCCGGGTGCACGAGCAGTACTTC	CASSYTRVHEQYF
-	TRBJ1-1	TRBV7-3	-	TGTGCCAGCAGCTTATATGGGGGCCGGAACACTGAAGCTTTCTTT	CASSLYGGRNTEAFF
-	TRBJ1-1	TRBV10-1	-	TGCGCCAGCAGTGAGTCGGGCACCATGAACACTGAAGCTTTCTTT	CASSESGTMNTEAFF
-	TRBJ2-1	TRBV7-8	TRBD2	TGTGCCAGCAGCTTCAGGTTGCGGGAGAACAATGAGCAGTTCTTC	CASSFRLRENNEQFF
-	TRBJ2-7	TRBV25-1	TRBD2	TGTGCCAGCAGTGGACTAGCGGGCAATGAGCAGTACTTC	CASSGLAGNEQYF
once	TRBJ2-5	TRBV7-6	-	TGTGCCAGCAGCTTAGCTGGACAGTACCAAGAGACCCAGTACTTC	CASSLAGQYQETQYF
once	TRBJ2-5	TRBV7-9	TRBD2	TGTGCCAGCAGCCTGATGCGACTAGCGGGAGGGCTAAGACAAGAGACCCAGTACTTC	CASSLMRLAGGLRQETQYF
once	TRBJ2-7	TRBV2	TRBD2	TGTGCCAGCAGCCCCGCAGCGGGACCCTACGAGCAGTACTTC	CASSPAAGPYEQYF
-	TRBJ2-1	TRBV9	TRBD2	TGTGCCAGCAGCGTTCTAGCGGGATATTCCTACAATGAGCAGTTCTTC	CASSVLAGYSYNEQFF
-	TRBJ2-7	TRBV19	TRBD2	TGTGCCAGTAGTGCACGTACTAGCGGGAACTACGAGCAGTACTTC	CASSARTSGNYEQYF
-	TRBJ2-1	TRBV19	-	TGTGCCAGTACTCCCTACCAGGGGTCCCACAATGAGCAGTTCTTC	CASTPYQGSHNEQFF
-	TRBJ1-2	TRBV27	-	TGTGCCAGCAGTCCCACAGGGAGCCCCTATGGCTACACCTTC	CASSPTGSPYGYTF
-	TRBJ2-7	TRBV9	-	TGTGCCAGCAGCCTCGGGGGTACCGCCTACGAGCAGTACTTC	CASSLGGTAYEQYF
-	TRBJ2-1	TRBV9	TRBD2	TGTGCCAGCAGCCCTAGCGGGAAGGCTGAGCAGTTCTTC	CASSPSGKAEQFF
-	TRBJ1-2	TRBV29-1	-	TGCAGCGTTGAACCAGGGAACTATGGCTACACCTTC	CSVEPGNYGYTF
-	TRBJ2-2	TRBV9	TRBD1	TGTGCCAGCAGCACTGGGGACAGGGACACCGGGGAGCTGTTTTTT	CASSTGDRDTGELFF
-	TRBJ2-2	TRBV7-8	-	TGTGCCAGCAGCTTAGAGGGGCCCGGGGAGCTGTTTTTT	CASSLEGPGELFF
-	TRBJ2-1	TRBV28	-	TGTGCCAGCAGTTTGGGAGATCGGGACATGGGGGTGGACGAGCAGTTCTTC	CASSLGDRDMGVDEQFF
-	TRBJ1-5	TRBV28	TRBD1	TGTGCCAGCAGTAGACAGGGCGGTCAGCCCCAGCATTTT	CASSRQGGQPQHF
-	TRBJ2-2	TRBV9	-	TGTGCCAGCAGCTATACCGGGACTGCGAACACCGGGGAGCTGTTTTTT	CASSYTGTANTGELFF
few	TRBJ1-1	TRBV4-3	TRBD1	TGCGCCAGCAGCCAGGGGACAGGGCTCACTGAAGCTTTCTTT	CASSQGTGLTEAFF
-	TRBJ2-5	TRBV18	TRBD1	TGTGCCAGCTCCCCGGGTAACAGGGGTCAAGAGACCCAGTACTTC	CASSPGNRGQETQYF
-	TRBJ1-3	TRBV30	TRBD1	TGTGCCTGGAGTGTAGCCCGGACAGGGGGGTCTGGAAACACCATATATTTT	CAWSVARTGGSGNTIYF
-	TRBJ2-7	TRBV7-2	TRBD2	TGTGCCAGCAGCTTATATCGACTAGCAGGCGAGCAGTACTTC	CASSLYRLAGEQYF
-	TRBJ2-7	TRBV19	-	TGTGCCAGTAGTTGGGGGGTTGGCCTTTACGAGCAGTACTTC	CASSWGVGLYEQYF
-	TRBJ1-4	TRBV28	-	TGTGCCAGCAGTGACGATCTGGGGGGGGCGGGTGAAAAACTGTTTTTT	CASSDDLGGAGEKLFF
-	TRBJ1-2	TRBV19	-	TGTGCCAGTAATCACCCGGTTGGGCGTAGTGGCTACACCTTC	CASNHPVGRSGYTF
-	TRBJ2-3	TRBV5-6	-	TGTGCCAGCAGCGGAACAGGGTTGTCAGATACGCAGTATTTT	CASSGTGLSDTQYF
once	TRBJ2-7	TRBV18	-	TGTGCCAGCTCACCACCTCCCCAGGGAGGACAGCAGTACTTC	CASSPPPQGGQQYF
-	TRBJ2-7	TRBV11-2	-	TGTGCCAGCAGCCCGGGAACCTACGAGCAGTACTTC	CASSPGTYEQYF
-	TRBJ1-1	TRBV4-1	-	TGCGCCAGCAGCCAAGCCCCCTATAAAGCTTTCTTT	CASSQAPYKAFF
-	TRBJ2-4	TRBV5-4	-	TGTGCCAGCAGCTTGCAGGGAACGAGTCACATTCAGTACTTC	CASSLQGTSHIQYF
-	TRBJ1-3	TRBV5-1	TRBD1	TGCGCCAGCAGCTTAATCACCCCGGGACAGGGATTTGGAAACACCATATATTTT	CASSLITPGQGFGNTIYF
-	TRBJ1-2	TRBV9	TRBD1	TGTGCCAGCAGCGCTTGGACAGGGGGCGACTCCGTCTACACCTTC	CASSAWTGGDSVYTF
-	TRBJ2-1	TRBV6-4	-	TGTGCCAGCAGTGAGGCTAGTTTCAGTTATGAGCAGTTCTTC	CASSEASFSYEQFF
-	TRBJ1-1	TRBV28	-	TGTGCCAGCAGTTACCCGGGACACCCAACTGAAGCTTTCTTT	CASSYPGHPTEAFF
-	TRBJ2-7	TRBV7-9	TRBD2	TGTGCCAGCAGCCTAGCGGGGCAGGCCTACGAGCAGTACTTC	CASSLAGQAYEQYF
-	TRBJ2-7	TRBV10-2	-	TGCGCCAGCACCGAACAAGGTCTAGTCCCGACCTACGAGCAGTACTTC	CASTEQGLVPTYEQYF
-	TRBJ2-7	TRBV4-3	-	TGCGCCAGCAGCCAAGAACGGGAGCTCGCCTACGAGCAGTACTTC	CASSQERELAYEQYF
few	TRBJ1-1	TRBV27	-	TGTGCCAGCAAAACACAGGGACACGGGACTGAAGCTTTCTTT	CASKTQGHGTEAFF
-	TRBJ2-1	TRBV11-2	TRBD2	TGTGCCAGCAGCCCCAGGCGGGAGGTTCCCAATGAGCAGTTCTTC	CASSPRREVPNEQFF
-	TRBJ1-3	TRBV6-1	-	TGTGCCAGCATTTTCGGCAGGGAATTTGGAAACACCATATATTTT	CASIFGREFGNTIYF
-	TRBJ2-5	TRBV5-6	-	TGTGCCAGCAGCTTGGAGTTATCGACTCTGGAGACCCAGTACTTC	CASSLELSTLETQYF
-	TRBJ2-1	TRBV30	TRBD2	TGTGCCTGGAGTGTTGTTCCCAGCGGGAGGGCCAATGAGCAGTTCTTC	CAWSVVPSGRANEQFF
few	TRBJ1-1	TRBV7-2	TRBD1	TGTGCCAGCAGCGACAGGGAGATGATGAACACTGAAGCTTTCTTT	CASSDREMMNTEAFF